Below are 16 T cell receptor beta chains sequenced from a single sample in a study of CD8 T cells in ankylosing spondylitis. What these receptors recognize is not known. Study results and limitations: One TCR beta motif, made up of roughly 8 highly homologous variants, appeared characteristic of ankylosing spondylitis blood.

A single record per CDR3 protein comes from TCRdb applying MiXCR to the 5' RACE reads. The sample shows around 770,000 distinct CDR3 sequences, roughly 19% of them seen only once. The material sequenced was blood, either unsorted or a sorted T cell fraction (not recorded which). The receptors come from a male donor with ankylosing spondylitis.

The chain joins TRBV11-2 to TRBJ1-5; maybe TRBD1 (5 bases). Between the trimmed V and J ends, which lost 5 bases and 0 bases, there was a span of 23 bases. This CDR3 has 19 residues. Germline CDR1 SGHAT, CDR2 FQNNGV. The CDR3 region is CASSHNFPPQGDSNQPQHF. CDR3 sequence (DNA): TGTGCCAGCAGCCACAACTTTCCGCCCCAGGGAGATAGCAATCAGCCCCAGCATTTT.

The chain couples TRBV4-1 to TRBJ2-1; D uncertain. Germline values: CDR1 MGHRA, CDR2 YSYEKL. Deletions cut 0 bases from V and 7 bases from J, with 10 bases between. CDR3 length: 14 amino acids. The CDR3 region is CASSQDMWINEQFF. CDR3 nucleotide sequence: TGCGCCAGCAGCCAAGACATGTGGATTAATGAGCAGTTCTTC.

This clonotype was detected a few times. The chain combines TRBV6-5 with TRBJ2-3; TRBD2 agrees at 8 bases. The ends lost 2 bases at V and 4 bases at J; junction bases unmatched: 8. Germline-derived CDR1 and CDR2 are MNHEY and SVGAGI. This CDR3 comprises 16 residues. DNA of the CDR3: TGTGCCAGCAGTTACCCTCAGCGGGAGAGGGCAGATACGCAGTATTTT. This gives the protein CASSYPQRERADTQYF.

This clonotype was observed a few times. The chain employs TRBV15 and TRBJ1-1; 8 nucleotides agree with TRBD1. This CDR3 comprises 15 residues. CDR1 is LNHNV, CDR2 YYDKDF, per germline (reference sequence). After removal of 1 base from V and 4 bases from J, the junction contained 5 bases not matched to a gene. DNA of the CDR3: TGTGCCACCAGCAGAGGGACAGGGCAGGGCACTGAAGCTTTCTTT. Translation gives CATSRGTGQGTEAFF.

In this sample, this clonotype turned up a few times. The rearrangement links TRBV24-1 to TRBJ2-1, with D possibly called TRBD1 or TRBD2 (5 bases each). The CDR3 length is 16 residues. Germline V gene lookup returns CDR1 KGHDR and CDR2 SFDVKD. Trimming left V 4 bases short and J 7 bases short, with 19 bases between. The CDR3 DNA reads as TGTGCCACCAGTGACCGGGACGGAGGAATCATAAATGAGCAGTTCTTC. Residues: CATSDRDGGIINEQFF.

This clonotype was counted many times. An end of the junction does not agree with germline; a read error may underlie this. V and J are TRBV7-7 and TRBJ2-2; 9 positions match TRBD1. CDR3 length: 15 amino acids. Germline V CDR1 and CDR2: SSHAT, FNYEAQ (reference sequence). CDR3 DNA: TGTGCTAGCAGCTTAGGGACAGGGTTCACCGGGGAGCTGTTTTTT. Translating gives CASSLGTGFTGELFF.

The V and J genes are TRBV20-1 and TRBJ2-1; 7 nucleotides agree with TRBD2. The CDR3 covers 15 residues. Germline V gene lookup returns CDR1 DFQATT and CDR2 SNEGSKA (reference sequence). V shed 5 bases and J 4 bases; nucleotides not matched to a gene: 11. CDR3 sequence reads: CSAPHERRGYNEQFF. In DNA form, the CDR3 reads TGCAGTGCTCCCCACGAGCGGCGGGGGTACAATGAGCAGTTCTTC.

CDR3 nucleotides: TGCGCCAGCAGCTTGACCGCGGGGGGATCCTACGAGCAGTACTTC. It specifies CASSLTAGGSYEQYF. This sequence joins TRBV5-1 and TRBJ2-7; 8 bases agree with TRBD2. The length of the CDR3 is 15 residues. Per the germline V gene, CDR1 is SGHRS and CDR2 is YFSETQ. The V and J ends lost 1 base and 1 base, in that order; junction bases with no gene match: 4.

The V and J genes are TRBV11-3 and TRBJ1-2; tentative D call: TRBD1 (6 bases). The CDR3 extends over 14 amino acids. Germline lookup yields CDR1 SGHNT and CDR2 YENEEA. Trimming cost V 1 base and J 6 bases, with 12 bases left between them. CDR3 bases: TGTGCCAGCAGCTTAGGGCAGGGGATGGATGGCTACACCTTC. Translation gives CASSLGQGMDGYTF.

The table lists this clonotype with a few counts. The genes are TRBV20-1 and TRBJ1-1; D possibly corresponds to TRBD1 (5 bases). The CDR3 length is 16 residues. The germline gives CDR1 DFQATT, CDR2 SNEGSKA (reference sequence). V was cut by 0 bases and J by 1 base, with 15 bases left in between. The CDR3 is CSARDHSGTENTEAFF. In DNA form, the CDR3 reads TGCAGTGCTAGAGATCACTCCGGGACGGAGAACACTGAAGCTTTCTTT.

This clonotype was counted at least ten times. V is TRBV12-3 or TRBV12-4 and J is TRBJ1-5; D uncertain. CDR3 size: 11 residues. Trimming pared 4 bases from V and 11 bases from J, leaving 9 bases between. The CDR3 coding sequence is TGTGCCAGCAGTTCGAAGGGTTCCCAGCATTTT. Protein: CASSSKGSQHF.

V and J are TRBV10-3 and TRBJ1-1, with D maybe TRBD1 (5 bases). The germline V gene encodes CDR1 ENHRY and CDR2 SYGVKD. Trimming pared 10 bases from V and 6 bases from J, leaving 15 bases between. This CDR3 has 12 amino acids. CDR3 amino acids: CATRKGYAEAFF. CDR3 in DNA: TGTGCCACCCGAAAGGGGTACGCTGAAGCTTTCTTT.

The chain has TRBV20-1 and TRBJ2-2; 11 bases agree with TRBD2. Germline V gives CDR1 DFQATT, CDR2 SNEGSKA (reference sequence). V lost 1 base to trimming and J lost 4 bases; unmatched junction nucleotides: 2. This CDR3 has 15 residues. The CDR3 nucleotides read TGCAGTGCTAGAGGCGGACTAGCGGGCACCGGGGAGCTGTTTTTT. Encoded protein: CSARGGLAGTGELFF.

The rearrangement uses TRBV25-1 and TRBJ2-5; D gene ambiguous. There are 11 residues in the CDR3. Germline loops: CDR1 MGHDK, CDR2 SYGVNS. Trimming left V 3 bases short and J 5 bases short, with 4 bases between. This CDR3 is CASSDKETQYF. In DNA form, the CDR3 reads TGTGCCAGCAGTGACAAGGAGACCCAGTACTTC.

This clonotype was seen at least ten times. One junction end disagrees with the germline gene, perhaps due to a read error. J is TRBJ2-7 and V is TRBV9; TRBD1 matches 7 bases. Germline assignment: CDR1 SGDLS and CDR2 YYNGEE. This CDR3 contains 13 residues. The CDR3 DNA reads TGTGCCAGCAGCGAACCCCCCGGGACAGTCCTTAACTTC. This gives the protein CASSEPPGTVLNF.

This clonotype was counted at least ten times. V and J are TRBV20-1 and TRBJ1-1, with D perhaps TRBD1 (5 bases). The length of the CDR3 is 14 residues. V lost 1 base and J 1 base, leaving 10 bases between the germline ends. The germline CDR1 and CDR2 sequences are DFQATT and SNEGSKA (reference sequence). The CDR3 region is CSARVRQSNTEAFF. In nucleotides, the CDR3 is TGCAGTGCTAGAGTCCGACAGTCGAACACTGAAGCTTTCTTT.